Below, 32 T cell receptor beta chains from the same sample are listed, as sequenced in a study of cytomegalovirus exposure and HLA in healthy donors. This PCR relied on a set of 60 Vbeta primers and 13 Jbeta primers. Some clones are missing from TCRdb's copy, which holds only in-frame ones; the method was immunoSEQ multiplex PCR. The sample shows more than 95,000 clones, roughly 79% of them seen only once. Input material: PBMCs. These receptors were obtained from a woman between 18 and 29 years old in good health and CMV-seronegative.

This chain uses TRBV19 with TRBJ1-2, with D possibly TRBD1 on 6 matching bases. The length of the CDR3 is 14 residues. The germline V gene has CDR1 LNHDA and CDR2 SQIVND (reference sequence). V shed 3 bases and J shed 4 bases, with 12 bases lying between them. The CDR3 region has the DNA TGTGCCAGTAGTATGGGGCAGGGGTCCTATGGCTACACCTTC. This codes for CASSMGQGSYGYTF.

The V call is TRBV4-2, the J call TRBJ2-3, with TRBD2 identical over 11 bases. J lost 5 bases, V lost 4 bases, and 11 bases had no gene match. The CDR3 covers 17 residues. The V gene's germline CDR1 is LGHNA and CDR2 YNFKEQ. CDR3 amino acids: CASSPSTSGGVVDTQYF. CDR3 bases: TGTGCCAGCAGCCCAAGTACTAGCGGGGGCGTCGTAGATACGCAGTATTTT.

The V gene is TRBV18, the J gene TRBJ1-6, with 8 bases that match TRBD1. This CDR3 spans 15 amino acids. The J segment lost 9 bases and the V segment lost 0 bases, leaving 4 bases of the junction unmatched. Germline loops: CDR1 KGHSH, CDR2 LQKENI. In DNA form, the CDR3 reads TGTGCCAGCTCACCACCGGACAGGGTGGGTTCACCCCTCCACTTT. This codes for CASSPPDRVGSPLHF.

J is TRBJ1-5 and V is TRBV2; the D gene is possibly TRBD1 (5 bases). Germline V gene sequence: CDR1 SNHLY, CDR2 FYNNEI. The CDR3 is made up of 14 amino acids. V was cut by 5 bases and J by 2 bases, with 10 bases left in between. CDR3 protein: CASSRDRGNQPQHF. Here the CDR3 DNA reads TGTGCCAGCAGTCGAGACAGAGGCAATCAGCCCCAGCATTTT.

The CDR3 is CASSLSGGGSNQPQHF. In DNA, the CDR3 is TGTGCCAGCAGTTTATCGGGAGGGGGAAGCAATCAGCCCCAGCATTTT. The rearrangement uses TRBV28 and TRBJ1-5, with D maybe TRBD1 (6 bases). CDR1 is MDHEN, CDR2 SYDVKM, per germline. V gave up 1 base and J gave up 1 base, with 11 bases separating them. There are 16 residues in the CDR3.

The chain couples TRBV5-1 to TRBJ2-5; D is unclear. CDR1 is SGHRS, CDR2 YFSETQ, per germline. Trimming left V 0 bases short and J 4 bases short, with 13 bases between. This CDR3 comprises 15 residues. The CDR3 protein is CASSLAKSRGETQYF. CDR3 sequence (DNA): TGCGCCAGCAGCTTGGCCAAATCTAGAGGAGAGACCCAGTACTTC.

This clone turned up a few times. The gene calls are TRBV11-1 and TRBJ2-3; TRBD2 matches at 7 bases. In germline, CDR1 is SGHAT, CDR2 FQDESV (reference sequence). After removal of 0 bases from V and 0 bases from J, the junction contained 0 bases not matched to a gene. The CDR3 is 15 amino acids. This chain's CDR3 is CASSLAGLSTDTQYF. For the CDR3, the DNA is TGTGCCAGCAGCTTAGCGGGACTAAGCACAGATACGCAGTATTTT.

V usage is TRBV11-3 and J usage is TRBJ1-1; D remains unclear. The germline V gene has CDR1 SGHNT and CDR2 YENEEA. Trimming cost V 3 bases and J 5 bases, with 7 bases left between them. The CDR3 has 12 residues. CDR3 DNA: TGTGCCAGCAGCTTTACGGGGACTGAAGCTTTCTTT. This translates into CASSFTGTEAFF.

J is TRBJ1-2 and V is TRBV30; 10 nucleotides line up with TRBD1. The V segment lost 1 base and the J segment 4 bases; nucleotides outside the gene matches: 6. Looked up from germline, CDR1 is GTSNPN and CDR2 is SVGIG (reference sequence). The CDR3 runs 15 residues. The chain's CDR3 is CAWSDLTGGTYGYTF. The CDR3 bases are TGTGCCTGGAGTGACTTGACAGGGGGCACCTATGGCTACACCTTC. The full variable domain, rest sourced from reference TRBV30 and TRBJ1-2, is SQTIHQWPATLVQPVGSPLSLECTVEGTSNPNLYWYRQAAGRGLQLLFYSVGIGQISSEVPQNLSASRPQDRQFILSSKKLLLSDSGFYLCAWSDLTGGTYGYTFGSGTRLTVV.

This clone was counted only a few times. Here the CDR3 DNA reads TGTGCCTGGAGCGGCCGTACGAGATCAGGTTACGAGCAGTACTTC. Translated, it gives CAWSGRTRSGYEQYF. The chain carries TRBV30 and TRBJ2-7; no reliable D call. The CDR3 is made up of 15 amino acids. V gave up 3 bases and J gave up 4 bases, with 19 bases separating them. Germline-derived CDR1 and CDR2 are GTSNPN and SVGIG (reference sequence).

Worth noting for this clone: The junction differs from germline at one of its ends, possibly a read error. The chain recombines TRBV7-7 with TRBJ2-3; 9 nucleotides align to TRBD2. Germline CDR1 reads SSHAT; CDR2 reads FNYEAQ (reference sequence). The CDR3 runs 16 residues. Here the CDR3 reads CASSLGALAGTDTQYF. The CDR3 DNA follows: TGTGCTAGCAGCCTAGGCGCCCTAGCGGGGACAGATACGCAGTATTTT.

The chain's CDR3 is CASSLVAGGYHEQFF. As DNA, the CDR3 is TGTGCCAGCAGTTTAGTAGCGGGGGGTTATCATGAGCAGTTCTTC. The chain employs TRBV6-5 and TRBJ2-1; 10 bases map to TRBD2. Germline V lookup: CDR1 MNHEY, CDR2 SVGAGI. V gave up 4 bases and J gave up 8 bases; unmatched junction bases: 8. There are 15 residues in the CDR3.

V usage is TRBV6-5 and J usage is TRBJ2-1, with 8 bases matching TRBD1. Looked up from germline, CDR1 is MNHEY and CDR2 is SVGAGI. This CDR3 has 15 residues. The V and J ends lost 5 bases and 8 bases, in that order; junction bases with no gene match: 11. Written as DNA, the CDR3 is TGTGCCAGCAGTACCCCCCGACAGGGGCGAGATGAGCAGTTCTTC. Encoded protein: CASSTPRQGRDEQFF.

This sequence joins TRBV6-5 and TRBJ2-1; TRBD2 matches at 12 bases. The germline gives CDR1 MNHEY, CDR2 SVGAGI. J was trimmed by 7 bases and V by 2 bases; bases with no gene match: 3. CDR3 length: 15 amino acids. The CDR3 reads CASSYRTSGVNEQFF. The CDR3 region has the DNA TGTGCCAGCAGTTACCGGACTAGCGGGGTAAATGAGCAGTTCTTC.

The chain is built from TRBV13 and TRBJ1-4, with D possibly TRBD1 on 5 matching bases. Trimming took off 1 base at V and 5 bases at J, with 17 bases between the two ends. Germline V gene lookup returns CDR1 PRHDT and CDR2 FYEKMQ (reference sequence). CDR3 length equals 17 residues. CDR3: CASSLVGARVKNEKLFF. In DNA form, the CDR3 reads TGTGCCAGCAGCTTAGTAGGGGCTCGTGTAAAGAATGAAAAACTGTTTTTT.

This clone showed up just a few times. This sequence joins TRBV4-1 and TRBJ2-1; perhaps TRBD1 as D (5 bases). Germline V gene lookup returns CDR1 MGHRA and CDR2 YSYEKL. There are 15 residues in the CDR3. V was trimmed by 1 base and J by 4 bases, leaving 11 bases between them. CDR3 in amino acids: CASSQGTNDYNEQFF. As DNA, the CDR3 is TGCGCCAGCAGCCAAGGGACAAACGATTACAATGAGCAGTTCTTC.

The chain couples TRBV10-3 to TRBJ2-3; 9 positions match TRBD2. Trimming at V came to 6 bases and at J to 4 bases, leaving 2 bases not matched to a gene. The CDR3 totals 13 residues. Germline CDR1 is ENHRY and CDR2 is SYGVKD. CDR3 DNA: TGTGCCATCAGGGGCGGGGGGGCAGATACGCAGTATTTT. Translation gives CAIRGGGADTQYF.

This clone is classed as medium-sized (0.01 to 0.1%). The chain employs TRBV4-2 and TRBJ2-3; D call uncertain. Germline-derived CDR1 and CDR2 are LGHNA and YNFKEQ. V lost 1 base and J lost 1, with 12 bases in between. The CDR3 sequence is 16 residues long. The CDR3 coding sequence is TGTGCCAGCAGCCAAGGACTGACGGATGGCACAGATACGCAGTATTTT. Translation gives CASSQGLTDGTDTQYF.

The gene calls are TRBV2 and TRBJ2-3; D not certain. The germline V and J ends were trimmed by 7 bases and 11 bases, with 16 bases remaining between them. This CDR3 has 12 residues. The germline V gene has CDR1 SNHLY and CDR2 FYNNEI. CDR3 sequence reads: CASTFTSIEQYF. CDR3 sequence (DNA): TGTGCCAGCACCTTCACCTCGATAGAGCAGTATTTT.

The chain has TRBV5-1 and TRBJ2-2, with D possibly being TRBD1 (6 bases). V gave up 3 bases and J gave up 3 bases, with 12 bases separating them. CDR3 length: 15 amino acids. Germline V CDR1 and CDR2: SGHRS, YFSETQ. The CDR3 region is CASSWWGPDTGELFF. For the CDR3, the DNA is TGCGCCAGCAGCTGGTGGGGGCCCGACACCGGGGAGCTGTTTTTT.

As DNA, the CDR3 is TGTGCCAGCAGTCTAAAGGGGCAGGGCAACACTGAAGCTTTCTTT. Protein: CASSLKGQGNTEAFF. The V gene is TRBV28, the J gene TRBJ1-1; tentative D call: TRBD1 (5 bases). There are 15 residues in the CDR3. Germline V gene sequence: CDR1 MDHEN, CDR2 SYDVKM. Trimming took off 5 bases at V and 2 bases at J, with 15 bases between the two ends. Based on the CDR3 plus reference TRBV28 and TRBJ1-1, the full variable domain is DVKVTQSSRYLVKRTGEKVFLECVQDMDHENMFWYRQDPGLGLRLIYFSYDVKMKEKGDIPEGYSVSREKKERFSLILESASTNQTSMYLCASSLKGQGNTEAFFGQGTRLTVV.

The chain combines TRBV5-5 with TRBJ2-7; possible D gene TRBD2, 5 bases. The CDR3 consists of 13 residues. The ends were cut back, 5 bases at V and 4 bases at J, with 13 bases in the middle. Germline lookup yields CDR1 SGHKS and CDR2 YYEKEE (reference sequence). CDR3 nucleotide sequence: TGTGCCAGCAGTCGCTTTAGGAGGTACGAGCAGTACTTC. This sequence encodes CASSRFRRYEQYF.

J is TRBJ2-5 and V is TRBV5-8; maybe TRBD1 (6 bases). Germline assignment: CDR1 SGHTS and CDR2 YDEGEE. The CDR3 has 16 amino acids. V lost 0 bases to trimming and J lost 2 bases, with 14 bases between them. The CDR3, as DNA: TGTGCCAGCAGCTTGGGAACAGGGAGTAATCAAGAGACCCAGTACTTC. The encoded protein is CASSLGTGSNQETQYF.

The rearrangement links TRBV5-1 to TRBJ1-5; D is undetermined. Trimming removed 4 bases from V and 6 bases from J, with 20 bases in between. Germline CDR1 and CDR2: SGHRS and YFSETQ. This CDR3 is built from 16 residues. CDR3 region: CASSPGELGVRQPQHF. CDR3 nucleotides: TGCGCCAGCAGCCCAGGCGAGTTGGGAGTGCGTCAGCCCCAGCATTTT. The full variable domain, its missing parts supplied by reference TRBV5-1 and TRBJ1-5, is KAGVTQTPRYLIKTRGQQVTLSCSPISGHRSVSWYQQTPGQGLQFLFEYFSETQRNKGNFPGRFSGRQFSNSRSEMNVSTLELGDSALYLCASSPGELGVRQPQHFGDGTRLSIL.

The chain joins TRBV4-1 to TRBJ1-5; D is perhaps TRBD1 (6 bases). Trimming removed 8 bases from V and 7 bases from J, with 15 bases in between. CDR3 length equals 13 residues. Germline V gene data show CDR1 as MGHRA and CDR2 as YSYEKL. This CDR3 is CASSTGMFQPQHF. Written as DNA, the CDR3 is TGCGCCAGCTCGACAGGCATGTTCCAGCCCCAGCATTTT.

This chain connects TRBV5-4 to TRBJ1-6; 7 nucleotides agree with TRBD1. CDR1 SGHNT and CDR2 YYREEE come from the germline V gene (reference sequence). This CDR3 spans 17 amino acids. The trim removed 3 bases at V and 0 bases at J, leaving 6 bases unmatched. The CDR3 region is CASSSGTESSYNSPLHF. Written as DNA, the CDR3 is TGTGCCAGCAGCTCCGGGACAGAAAGCTCCTATAATTCACCCCTCCACTTT. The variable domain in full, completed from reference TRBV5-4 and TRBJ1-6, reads ETGVTQSPTHLIKTRGQQVTLRCSSQSGHNTVSWYQQALGQGPQFIFQYYREEENGRGNFPPRFSGLQFPNYSSELNVNALELDDSALYLCASSSGTESSYNSPLHFGNGTRLTVT.

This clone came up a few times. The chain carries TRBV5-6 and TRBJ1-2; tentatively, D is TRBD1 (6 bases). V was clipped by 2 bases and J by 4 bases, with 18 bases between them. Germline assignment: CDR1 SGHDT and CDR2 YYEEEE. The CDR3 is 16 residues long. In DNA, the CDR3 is TGTGCCAGCAGCTTAGATTACAGGGAACCAGGCTATGGCTACACCTTC. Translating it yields CASSLDYREPGYGYTF.

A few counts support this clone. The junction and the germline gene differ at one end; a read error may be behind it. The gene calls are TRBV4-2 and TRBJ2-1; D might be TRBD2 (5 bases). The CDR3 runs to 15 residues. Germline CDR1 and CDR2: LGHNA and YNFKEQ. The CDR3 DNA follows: TGTTCCAGCAGCCAAGAGACGGGGAACTACAATGAGCAGTTCTTC. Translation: CSSSQETGNYNEQFF.

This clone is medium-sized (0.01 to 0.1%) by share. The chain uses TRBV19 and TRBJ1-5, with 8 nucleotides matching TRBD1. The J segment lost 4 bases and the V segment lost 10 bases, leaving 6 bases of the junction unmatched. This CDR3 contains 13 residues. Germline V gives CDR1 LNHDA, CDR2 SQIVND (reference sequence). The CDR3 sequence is CAIAGGLNQPQHF. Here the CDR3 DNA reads TGTGCCATCGCAGGGGGCTTAAATCAGCCCCAGCATTTT.

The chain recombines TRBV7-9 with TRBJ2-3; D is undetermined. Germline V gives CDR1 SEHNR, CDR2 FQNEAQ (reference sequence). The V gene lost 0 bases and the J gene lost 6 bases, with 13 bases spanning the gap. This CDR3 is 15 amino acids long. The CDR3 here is CASSLAPSPTDTQYF. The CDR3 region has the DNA TGTGCCAGCAGCTTAGCCCCCTCCCCTACGGATACGCAGTATTTT.

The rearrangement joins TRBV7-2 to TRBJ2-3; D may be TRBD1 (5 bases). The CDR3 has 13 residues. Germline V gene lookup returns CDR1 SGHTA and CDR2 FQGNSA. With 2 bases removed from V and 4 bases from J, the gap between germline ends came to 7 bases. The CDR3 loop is CASSLRGADTQYF. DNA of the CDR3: TGTGCCAGCAGCTTAAGGGGCGCAGATACGCAGTATTTT. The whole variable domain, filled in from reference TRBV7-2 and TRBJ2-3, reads GAGVSQSPSNKVTEKGKDVELRCDPISGHTALYWYRQSLGQGLEFLIYFQGNSAPDKSGLPSDRFSAERTGGSVSTLTIQRTQQEDSAVYLCASSLRGADTQYFGPGTRLTVL.

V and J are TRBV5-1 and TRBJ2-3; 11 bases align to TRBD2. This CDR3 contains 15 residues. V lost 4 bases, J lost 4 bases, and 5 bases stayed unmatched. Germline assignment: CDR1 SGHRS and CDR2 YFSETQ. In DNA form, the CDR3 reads TGCGCCAGCAGCGAACTAGCGGGGGCCCCAGATACGCAGTATTTT. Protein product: CASSELAGAPDTQYF.